One and the same sample provided the 21 T cell receptor beta chains below, sequenced in a study of human T cells and chemical hapten exposure. The time point here: patch test 3, about 24 weeks after DPC sensitization. Specified treatment: therapeutic diphenylcyclopropenone sensitization with weekly scalp DPC. A single record per CDR3 protein comes from TCRdb applying MiXCR to the RACE reads. Of about 170,000 distinct CDR3 sequences listed, 25% to 35% are singletons. The sequenced sample was whole blood, obtained in connection with sensitization to the hapten diphenylcyclopropenone (DPC). These receptors came from a woman under 30 with alopecia areata. Some clones in this sample may be carry-over from other donors' samples.

This clonotype was recorded a few times. The junction does not match germline at one end; this may be a read error. The chain joins TRBV7-7 to TRBJ2-5; D is unclear. Looked up from germline, CDR1 is SSHAT and CDR2 is FNYEAQ (reference sequence). The CDR3 totals 11 residues. CDR3 DNA sequence: TGTGCTAGCAGCGACGGGGAGACCCAGTACTTC. Translation: CASSDGETQYF.

The CDR3 bases are TGCGCCAGCGCCGGCACCCCGCGGGAGACCCAGTACTTC. Encoded protein: CASAGTPRETQYF. The chain couples TRBV5-1 to TRBJ2-5, with unresolved D. The CDR3 runs 13 residues. The germline V gene encodes CDR1 SGHRS and CDR2 YFSETQ. Deletions cut 7 bases from V and 5 bases from J, with 15 bases between.

This sequence joins TRBV12-3 or TRBV12-4 and TRBJ1-5; 7 nucleotides match TRBD1. V dropped 6 bases and J dropped 5; count of bases not matched to a gene: 10. There are 15 residues in the CDR3. The CDR3, as DNA: TGTGCCAGCAGCTCCCGACAGGGTAGTTATCAGCCCCAGCATTTT. This codes for CASSSRQGSYQPQHF.

This clonotype showed up just a few times. CDR3 nucleotide sequence: TGTGCCAGCAGCCGAGTAGGCGGGAGGGCGAACAATGAGCAGTTCTTC. Translated, it gives CASSRVGGRANNEQFF. The chain recombines TRBV6-5 with TRBJ2-1; 9 nucleotides agree with TRBD2. From germline, CDR1 is MNHEY and CDR2 SVGAGI. This CDR3 spans 16 amino acids. Losses at the gene ends were 6 bases for V and 5 bases for J; bases not matched to a gene: 11.

This clonotype was recorded a few times. V is TRBV2 and J is TRBJ2-1, with TRBD1 as a possible D gene (5 bases). This CDR3 comprises 13 residues. Germline values: CDR1 SNHLY, CDR2 FYNNEI. The V gene lost 4 bases and the J gene lost 4 bases, with 8 bases spanning the gap. CDR3 DNA: TGTGCCAGCAGTGTCAGGACATACAATGAGCAGTTCTTC. It is translated as CASSVRTYNEQFF.

The chain recombines TRBV4-1 with TRBJ1-6; D possibly corresponds to TRBD1 (6 bases). This CDR3 region has 17 residues. V shed 4 bases and J shed 7 bases, with 20 bases lying between them. Germline loops: CDR1 MGHRA, CDR2 YSYEKL. CDR3 DNA sequence: TGCGCCAGCAGCCTCCCCACTCTAGGACAGAGGAATTCACCCCTCCACTTT. It is translated as CASSLPTLGQRNSPLHF.

CDR3 DNA: TGTGCCAGCAGCGGGGGGGGGCGAGGGACCCAGTACTTC. Protein product: CASSGGGRGTQYF. This rearrangement joins TRBV9 to TRBJ2-5; D might be TRBD2 (7 bases). Germline lookup yields CDR1 SGDLS and CDR2 YYNGEE. This CDR3 has 13 amino acids. V lost 3 bases to trimming and J lost 7 bases, with 13 bases between them.

This clonotype was counted only a few times. The V gene is TRBV4-3, the J gene TRBJ2-2; perhaps D is TRBD1 or TRBD2 (5 bases each). V was clipped by 0 bases and J by 3 bases, with 14 bases between them. CDR1 and CDR2 from the germline V gene are LGHNA and YSLEER. This CDR3 region has 17 residues. CDR3 sequence: CASSQDGGGRHTGELFF. In nucleotides, the CDR3 is TGCGCCAGCAGCCAAGATGGTGGGGGAAGACACACCGGGGAGCTGTTTTTT.

The chain has TRBV4-1 and TRBJ1-1, with unresolved D. Trimming took off 1 base at V and 4 bases at J, with 10 bases between the two ends. The CDR3 is 14 amino acids. Germline CDR1 reads MGHRA; CDR2 reads YSYEKL. CDR3 sequence: CASSQGAFSTEAFF. Here the CDR3 DNA reads TGCGCCAGCAGCCAAGGGGCTTTTAGCACTGAAGCTTTCTTT.

This clonotype was seen more than once but under ten times. The chain couples TRBV6-2 or TRBV6-3 to TRBJ1-5, with D unresolved. The V end was cut by 8 bases, the J end by 3 bases, with 11 bases between. The germline V gene encodes CDR1 MNHEY and CDR2 SVGEGT. The CDR3 covers 13 residues. The CDR3 sequence is CASARTDNQPQHF. For the CDR3, the DNA is TGTGCCAGCGCCCGGACGGACAATCAGCCCCAGCATTTT.

This clonotype was detected only a few times. The chain has TRBV18 and TRBJ2-3; the match to TRBD1 covers 9 bases. CDR1 and CDR2 from the germline V gene are KGHSH and LQKENI. The CDR3 contains 15 residues. V gave up 1 base and J gave up 5 bases; unmatched junction bases: 4. The CDR3 is CASSPRTGGIDTQYF. CDR3 DNA sequence: TGTGCCAGCTCACCACGCACAGGGGGCATAGATACGCAGTATTTT. Looking up the rest from reference TRBV18 and TRBJ2-3 gives the full variable domain: NAGVMQNPRHLVRRRGQEARLRCSPMKGHSHVYWYRQLPEEGLKFMVYLQKENIIDESGMPKERFSAEFPKEGPSILRIQQVVRGDSAAYFCASSPRTGGIDTQYFGPGTRLTVL.

This chain joins TRBV4-1 and TRBJ2-1; D possibly corresponds to TRBD2 (6 bases). The CDR3 sequence is 17 residues long. Trimming stripped 0 bases from V and 2 bases from J, with 14 bases between. Germline V gene sequence: CDR1 MGHRA, CDR2 YSYEKL. For the CDR3, the DNA is TGCGCCAGCAGCCAAGATCTCCGGGAGATCCCCTACAATGAGCAGTTCTTC. It encodes CASSQDLREIPYNEQFF.

A few counts support this clonotype. V is TRBV2 and J is TRBJ2-6; D remains unclear. V was pared by 10 bases and J by 2 bases, with 6 bases between. Germline loops: CDR1 SNHLY, CDR2 FYNNEI. CDR3 size: 12 residues. CDR3 sequence (DNA): TGTGCCACCCAAGCTGGGGCCAACGTCCTGACTTTC. It specifies CATQAGANVLTF. The variable domain in full, with the rest retrieved from reference TRBV2 and TRBJ2-6, is EPEVTQTPSHQVTQMGQEVILRCVPISNHLYFYWYRQILGQKVEFLVSFYNNEISEKSEIFDDQFSVERPDGSNFTLKIRSTKLEDSAMYFCATQAGANVLTFGAGSRLTVL.

V and J are TRBV5-1 and TRBJ2-4; 16 bases map to TRBD2. The CDR3 has 16 amino acids. Germline V gene sequence: CDR1 SGHRS, CDR2 YFSETQ. The trim removed 4 bases at V and 9 bases at J, leaving 7 bases unmatched. The DNA for the CDR3 is TGCGCCAGCAGCCCGGGACTAGCGGGAGGGCCGAGCATTCAGTACTTC. This sequence encodes CASSPGLAGGPSIQYF.

The rearrangement links TRBV2 to TRBJ2-4; D might be TRBD2 (5 bases). This CDR3 spans 12 amino acids. Germline assignment: CDR1 SNHLY and CDR2 FYNNEI. The ends were cut back, 7 bases at V and 4 bases at J, with 8 bases in the middle. The chain's CDR3 is CASKTSKNIQYF. Here the CDR3 DNA reads TGTGCCAGCAAAACTAGTAAAAACATTCAGTACTTC.

This chain connects TRBV28 to TRBJ2-3, with D perhaps matching TRBD1 or TRBD2 (5 bases each). CDR1 is MDHEN and CDR2 is SYDVKM in the germline V gene. V lost 6 bases, J lost 2 bases, and 18 bases lay in between. The CDR3 extends over 16 amino acids. CDR3 DNA sequence: TGTGCCAGCAGCCTGACCGGGACCTCGTACACAGATACGCAGTATTTT. Residues: CASSLTGTSYTDTQYF.

This clonotype was found a few times. The chain uses TRBV5-1 and TRBJ2-7; 7 bases fit TRBD2. This CDR3 is 14 amino acids long. CDR1 and CDR2 from the germline V gene are SGHRS and YFSETQ. With 1 base clipped from V and 7 bases from J, the junction kept 8 bases outside the gene matches. DNA of the CDR3: TGCGCCAGCAGCTTGAAGGAGGGGAGGGAAGAGCAGTACTTC. Translated, it gives CASSLKEGREEQYF.

This chain links TRBV29-1 with TRBJ1-3; D is perhaps TRBD1 (6 bases). This CDR3 contains 14 residues. The germline CDR1 and CDR2 sequences are SQVTM and ANQGSEA. The V and J ends lost 6 bases and 8 bases respectively, with 20 bases between them. CDR3 region: CSVKSGQLEDTIYF. In nucleotides, the CDR3 is TGCAGCGTCAAGTCGGGACAACTGGAGGACACCATATATTTT.

A few counts support this clonotype. A read error may produce the germline difference seen at one junction end. The CDR3 spells CASSAPGGSSHEQYF. DNA of the CDR3: TGTGCCAGCAGCGCACCAGGGGGCTCCTCCCACGAGCAGTACTTC. V is TRBV9 and J is TRBJ2-7; TRBD1 matches 8 bases. This CDR3 has 15 residues. From germline, CDR1 is SGDLS and CDR2 YYNGEE.

The gene calls are TRBV20-1 and TRBJ2-3; TRBD2 agrees at 8 bases. Germline CDR1 DFQATT, CDR2 SNEGSKA (reference sequence). V was clipped by 0 bases and J by 5 bases; unmatched bases: 13. The CDR3 runs to 17 residues. The CDR3 DNA follows: TGCAGTGCTAGAGACCCTCAAAGCGGGAGAGGCATAGATACGCAGTATTTT. Its protein product is CSARDPQSGRGIDTQYF.

This clonotype has a count of ten or more. The chain has TRBV29-1 and TRBJ2-3; 7 bases fit TRBD1. V was pared by 5 bases and J by 6 bases, with 5 bases of the junction left unmatched. The CDR3 consists of 12 residues. From germline, CDR1 is SQVTM and CDR2 ANQGSEA. The CDR3: CSVSQGEDTQYF. The CDR3 DNA reads TGCAGCGTTAGTCAGGGGGAGGATACGCAGTATTTT.